This TCR beta chain was obtained from a study of blood T cells in healthy people across ages (dated by TCRdb to between 2014 and 2017). Some background on the complete study: In model experiments, template switching captured roughly one uniquely barcoded TCR beta cDNA molecule for every two T cells. Using the same blood draw, the study looked at two additional independent replicas of 1 million unique cDNA reads for two donors, one aged 18 to 30 and the other aged 80 or older. To track age-related changes in TCR beta repertoire diversity, the study relied on deep sequencing normalized with unique cDNA molecular identifiers. The donors were split into four age groups: young (average 16 years), middle-aged (more than 35), aged (more than 60) and long-lived (roughly 77). Study-wide findings and limitations: Donor CMV infection status was unknown, potentially confounding age-related changes in expanded clonotypes. Observed TCR beta diversity per million T cells fell roughly linearly with age, and a significant reduction was already apparent by age roughly 40. Compared with the aged group, more naive CD4+ T cells, fewer expanded clones and increased TCR diversity were shown by the long-lived group, suggesting age selection. The percentage of naive T cells measured by flow cytometry correlated strongly with observed TCR beta diversity. Because profiling used bulk unsorted PBMCs, naive and antigen-experienced compartments could not be compared conclusively. Estimates of total diversity from one million sequenced T cells were regarded as lower bounds and underestimates.

V loses 0 bases, J loses 8 bases, and the germline ends lie 14 bases apart. Measured from the cysteine to the phenylalanine, the CDR3 is 15 residues long. Of the read, only the CDR3 DNA is kept; its 45 bases are in frame from base 1. The germline V gene encodes CDR1 SGHAT and CDR2 FQNNGV. The library came from 5' RACE. Instrument on record: Illumina HiSeq 2500. A second PCR of about 6 to 11 cycles was run with a J-beta primer mix and a sample-barcoded 5' primer. A unique molecular identifier was introduced onto each TCR beta cDNA molecule by a template-switch 5' adaptor carrying 12 random nucleotides. Each sample yielded at least 2.5 million CDR3-containing paired-end reads. The Mint cDNA synthesis kit, primed by a TRBC-specific oligonucleotide, was used to synthesize first-strand cDNA from all RNA. After uracil-DNA glycosylase treatment, a first 18-cycle PCR used universal primers M1SS and BC2_uni_R on all cDNA. On the authors' methods: For normalization, 1 million high-quality reads were randomly selected from each sample, with every read carrying a distinct molecular identifier. Reads sharing molecular identifiers were discarded rather than binned into consensus sequences. MiTCR, run with a Q25 quality threshold and the strictest error-elimination algorithm, handled CDR3 identification, clonotype clustering and error correction. A nonparametric unseen species model with Euler transformation was used to estimate lower-bound total TCR beta diversity. The raw public reads went through TCRdb reprocessing: fastp at Q25, MiXCR clone calling, in-frame beta chains kept. Duplicate CDR3 protein sequences are folded into a single record with the most common DNA and genes. TCRdb, not the authors, supplied the V and J calls. The sample records fewer than 650,000 distinct CDR3 sequences, about a quarter of which are singletons. 3% to 4% of the sample goes to the ten largest clones.

The roughly 39 donors, aged roughly 6 to 95 years, were systemically healthy Caucasian individuals from Russia. Each donor gave ten milliliters of peripheral blood, collected into EDTA-treated Vacutainer tubes. PBMCs were isolated by Ficoll-Paque density-gradient centrifugation, with at least 6 million obtained per sample. Trizol reagent was used to extract total RNA from PBMCs, with at least 6 micrograms per sample. The percentages of naive CD45RAhigh/CD27high T cells were determined by flow cytometry on a PBMC aliquot from every donor. About this clonotype itself: The target of this receptor is not known. Base-call qualities are not available, and no considerably larger clone is one nucleotide away.

These data are also associated with another study on T cells of mothers and their children. The second paper further reports: Nine systemically healthy Caucasian individuals, comprising three mothers and their six children, were included as donors. cDNA synthesis consumed the entire amount of extracted RNA, loaded at about 1.5 ug RNA in each 15 ul reaction. In the second PCR, the M1S primer added sample barcodes and 2-4 random nucleotides. Over 9 million TCR beta CDR3 reads came from each mother, compared with roughly 2.8 million reads from each child. Thymic selection shapes the output of TCR recombination in a similar way in related and unrelated pairs, and inherited differences have a minor effect. Related mother-child pairs always showed normalized repertoire overlap that was slightly higher than in unrelated mother-child pairs, though the difference was never significant. No persistent microchimeric T cell clones were detected, at a sensitivity of roughly 100 clones per million clonotypes. To look for features that set related mother-child pairs apart from unrelated individuals, the researchers ran deep NGS to compare the TCR beta repertoires of mothers and children. Mothers averaged roughly 36 +/- 4 years of age and children averaged around 11 +/- 4 years. Libraries were sequenced on Illumina HiSeq 2000 with 100+100 nt paired-end reads after adapter ligation with NEBNext reagents. To prevent cross-contamination, the mother and child libraries were prepared one month apart and sequenced in separate runs. For each donor, between about 500,000 and 2,200,000 distinct TCR beta clonotypes were identified. Naive TCR beta clonotypes were estimated from low-frequency clonotypes matched to each donor's FACS-determined naive share, without sorting.

The rearranged segments are TRBV11-2 and TRBJ2-4; 6 matching bases give a weak D call of TRBD1. Sequencing was performed on blood. The sequence was obtained from a boy between 2 and 10 years old in good health. The nucleotide sequence is given as TGTGCCAGCAGCTTAGATCTGGCAGGGGTATACATTCAGTACTTC. Its translation reads: CASSLDLAGVYIQYF.